The 30 T cell receptor beta chains given below trace back to one sample, sequenced in a study of blood T cell repertoires in COVID-19. Some clones are missing from TCRdb's copy, which holds only in-frame ones; the method was immunoSEQ multiplex PCR. The table has about 190,000 clones, about 82% seen once. The sample consisted of peripheral blood. These TCRs come from a woman in her twenties or thirties with acute or convalescent COVID-19.

This rearrangement joins TRBV23-1 to TRBJ1-4; TRBD1 is a possible D gene (5 bases). TRBV23-1 is flagged as an ORF with uncertain function. Trimming removed 0 bases at V and 0 bases at J, with 17 bases between. The CDR3 extends over 19 amino acids. CDR3 residues: CASSQSGLGHPTTNEKLFF. CDR3 nucleotides: TGCGCCAGCAGTCAATCTGGGCTCGGACATCCTACAACTAATGAAAAACTGTTTTTT.

The chain's CDR3 is CASSDRDRPSTDTQYF. CDR3 coding DNA: TGTGCCAGCAGTGATCGGGACAGACCAAGCACAGATACGCAGTATTTT. J is TRBJ2-3 and V is TRBV28; 7 bases are a match to TRBD1. Losses at the gene ends were 5 bases for V and 0 bases for J; bases not matched to a gene: 8. The CDR3 runs to 16 residues. Germline CDR1 reads MDHEN; CDR2 reads SYDVKM.

The V call is TRBV14, the J call TRBJ1-2; 7 bases are shared with TRBD1. Germline CDR1 and CDR2: SGHDN and FVKESK. The J segment lost 4 bases and the V segment lost 4 bases, leaving 9 bases of the junction unmatched. CDR3 length equals 15 residues. The CDR3 sequence: CASSRVTGSLYGYTF. CDR3 DNA sequence: TGTGCCAGCAGCCGCGTGACAGGGAGTCTCTATGGCTACACCTTC. Drawing the rest from reference TRBV14 and TRBJ1-2, the complete variable domain is EAGVTQFPSHSVIEKGQTVTLRCDPISGHDNLYWYRRVMGKEIKFLLHFVKESKQDESGMPNNRFLAERTGGTYSTLKVQPAELEDSGVYFCASSRVTGSLYGYTFGSGTRLTVV.

V usage is TRBV11-2 and J usage is TRBJ1-1; D ambiguous. Germline assignment: CDR1 SGHAT and CDR2 FQNNGV. V was shortened by 1 base and J by 3 bases, with 15 bases between the two germline ends. The CDR3 totals 16 residues. The CDR3 loop is CASSLVSAGRDTEAFF. The CDR3 nucleotides are TGTGCCAGCAGCTTAGTCTCGGCGGGTCGCGACACTGAAGCTTTCTTT.

This chain uses TRBV5-4 with TRBJ2-3; D is perhaps TRBD2 (6 bases). This CDR3 comprises 15 residues. Trimming removed 1 base at V and 1 base at J, with 10 bases between. CDR1 is SGHNT, CDR2 YYREEE, per germline (reference sequence). The CDR3 protein is CASSLPGGGTDTQYF. The CDR3 coding sequence is TGTGCCAGCAGCTTGCCGGGCGGGGGCACAGATACGCAGTATTTT.

The V call is TRBV19, the J call TRBJ1-2, with 8 bases aligning to TRBD1. From germline, CDR1 is LNHDA and CDR2 SQIVND (reference sequence). The trim removed 6 bases at V and 2 bases at J, leaving 2 bases unmatched. The CDR3 consists of 13 residues. The CDR3 nucleotides read TGTGCCAGTAGGAACAGGGGGAACTATGGCTACACCTTC. Its protein product is CASRNRGNYGYTF. The full variable domain, completed using reference TRBV19 and TRBJ1-2, is DGGITQSPKYLFRKEGQNVTLSCEQNLNHDAMYWYRQDPGQGLRLIYYSQIVNDFQKGDIAEGYSVSREKKESFPLTVTSAQKNPTAFYLCASRNRGNYGYTFGSGTRLTVV.

The rearrangement joins TRBV5-6 to TRBJ2-7; TRBD2 might be the D (5 bases). The CDR3 sequence is 13 residues long. Germline V gives CDR1 SGHDT, CDR2 YYEEEE. V was trimmed by 2 bases and J by 0 bases, leaving 6 bases between them. CDR3 nucleotides: TGTGCCAGCAGCTTCGGGGTCTCCTACGAGCAGTACTTC. Translating gives CASSFGVSYEQYF. Combining the CDR3 with reference TRBV5-6 and TRBJ2-7 gives the whole variable domain DAGVTQSPTHLIKTRGQQVTLRCSPKSGHDTVSWYQQALGQGPQFIFQYYEEEERQRGNFPDRFSGHQFPNYSSELNVNALLLGDSALYLCASSFGVSYEQYFGPGTRLTVT.

V and J are TRBV5-1 and TRBJ1-4, with D possibly being TRBD1 (6 bases). Germline V gene data show CDR1 as SGHRS and CDR2 as YFSETQ. Trimming shortened V by 4 bases and J by 4 bases, and 17 bases separated the two germline ends. The length of the CDR3 is 16 residues. CDR3 region: CASSAYSTGFNEKLFF. DNA of the CDR3: TGCGCCAGCAGCGCCTACTCTACAGGGTTTAATGAAAAACTGTTTTTT.

The CDR3 is CASSLKPGSTDTQYF. The CDR3 region has the DNA TGTGCCAGCAGCTTAAAACCAGGCAGCACAGATACGCAGTATTTT. This chain links TRBV7-3 with TRBJ2-3; D is unresolved. Germline CDR1 SGHTA, CDR2 FQGTGA. Trimming left V 1 base short and J 0 bases short, with 8 bases between. This CDR3 spans 15 amino acids.

The chain couples TRBV25-1 to TRBJ1-5; D is possibly TRBD1 (5 bases). The CDR3 contains 16 residues. V lost 2 bases and J lost 4, with 15 bases in between. From germline, CDR1 is MGHDK and CDR2 SYGVNS. The CDR3 region has the DNA TGTGCCAGCAGTGAAGATATAGGGGAGGAGAATCAGCCCCAGCATTTT. Translation gives CASSEDIGEENQPQHF.

This clone turned up a few times. The chain carries TRBV11-1 and TRBJ1-1; possible D gene TRBD1, 5 bases. The CDR3 loop spans 15 amino acids. Germline loops: CDR1 SGHAT, CDR2 FQDESV (reference sequence). Trimming stripped 3 bases from V and 4 bases from J, with 15 bases between. The CDR3 spells CASSFGWGVGTEAFF. The CDR3 nucleotides are TGTGCCAGCAGCTTTGGGTGGGGCGTGGGCACTGAAGCTTTCTTT.

The chain links TRBV2 to TRBJ2-3; 8 positions match TRBD2. The J segment lost 1 base and the V segment lost 6 bases, leaving 9 bases of the junction unmatched. The CDR3 sequence is 16 residues long. The germline V gene encodes CDR1 SNHLY and CDR2 FYNNEI. The CDR3 DNA sequence: TGTGCCAGCAGGGGGGGTGGACTAGCCCGCACAGATACGCAGTATTTT. Translating gives CASRGGGLARTDTQYF.

The chain has TRBV10-3 and TRBJ1-1; D may be TRBD1 (5 bases). Germline CDR1 is ENHRY and CDR2 is SYGVKD. The CDR3 extends over 13 amino acids. V was cut by 8 bases and J by 4 bases, with 14 bases left in between. In DNA, the CDR3 is TGTGCCATCGGGGCCGAGGGAGGCACTGAAGCTTTCTTT. Translated, it gives CAIGAEGGTEAFF.

This clone was detected only once. V is TRBV12-3 or TRBV12-4 and J is TRBJ2-5; 7 positions agree with TRBD2. Losses at the gene ends were 4 bases for V and 3 bases for J; bases not matched to a gene: 2. The CDR3 is 13 residues long. As DNA, the CDR3 is TGTGCCAGCAGTTGGGGGGGGAAAGAGACCCAGTACTTC. It yields the protein CASSWGGKETQYF.

V gene TRBV7-9 combines with J gene TRBJ2-3, with D tentatively TRBD1 (6 bases). Germline V lookup: CDR1 SEHNR, CDR2 FQNEAQ (reference sequence). V lost 5 bases to trimming and J lost 4 bases, with 19 bases between them. This CDR3 comprises 16 residues. The CDR3 spells CASSRWTDPIPDTQYF. For the CDR3, the DNA is TGTGCCAGCAGCCGTTGGACAGATCCAATCCCAGATACGCAGTATTTT.

This rearrangement joins TRBV7-2 to TRBJ1-4, with unresolved D. This CDR3 spans 16 amino acids. CDR1 and CDR2 from the germline V gene are SGHTA and FQGNSA. The V end lost 2 bases, the J end lost 8 bases, and 18 bases lay between the germline ends. The CDR3 loop reads CASSLPRTAGGEKLFF. CDR3 nucleotide sequence: TGTGCCAGCAGCTTACCGAGGACTGCTGGTGGAGAAAAACTGTTTTTT.

A remark on this clone: Compared with germline, one end of the junction differs, possibly owing to a read error. This chain joins TRBV5-1 and TRBJ1-2; 7 nucleotides line up with TRBD1. This CDR3 spans 13 amino acids. The germline V gene has CDR1 SGHRS and CDR2 YFSETQ. The CDR3 here is CASTLDREYGYTF. The CDR3 region has the DNA TGCGCCAGCACCTTAGACAGGGAATATGGGTACACCTTC. Using reference TRBV5-1 and TRBJ1-2 for the parts outside the CDR3, the full variable domain is KAGVTQTPRYLIKTRGQQVTLSCSPISGHRSVSWYQQTPGQGLQFLFEYFSETQRNKGNFPGRFSGRQFSNSRSEMNVSTLELGDSALYLCASTLDREYGYTFGSGTRLTVV.

The chain links TRBV29-1 to TRBJ2-7; maybe TRBD2 (6 bases). The CDR3 length is 13 residues. Germline V gene data show CDR1 as SQVTM and CDR2 as ANQGSEA. Trimming took 6 bases from V and 6 from J, leaving 18 bases between them. CDR3 in DNA: TGCAGCGTGGGACTGGGGATTTACGGCGAGCAGTACTTC. Its translation: CSVGLGIYGEQYF.

The V and J genes are TRBV7-2 and TRBJ1-2, with 8 bases lining up with TRBD1. The CDR3 runs to 16 residues. Germline CDR1 SGHTA, CDR2 FQGNSA. Trimming removed 2 bases from V and 3 bases from J; junction bases left unmatched: 8. As DNA, the CDR3 is TGTGCCAGCAGCTTATCTGGACAGGGTAAAGACTATGGCTACACCTTC. This encodes CASSLSGQGKDYGYTF.

V gene TRBV11-3 combines with J gene TRBJ2-7, with 10 bases that match TRBD2. The V segment lost 4 bases and the J segment 2 bases; nucleotides outside the gene matches: 5. The germline CDR1 and CDR2 sequences are SGHNT and YENEEA. This CDR3 is 15 amino acids long. The CDR3: CASSSGLASAYEQYF. The CDR3 nucleotides read TGTGCCAGCAGCTCGGGACTAGCGTCCGCCTACGAGCAGTACTTC.

The chain combines TRBV27 with TRBJ1-4, with D maybe TRBD1 (5 bases). CDR1 is MNHEY, CDR2 SMNVEV, per germline (reference sequence). This CDR3 is 14 amino acids long. Trimming shortened V by 5 bases and J by 8 bases, and 15 bases separated the two germline ends. In DNA form, the CDR3 reads TGTGCCAGCAGTCCAAGGAGGGCAGGGGAAAAACTGTTTTTT. Residues: CASSPRRAGEKLFF. Full variable domain (remainder filled in from reference TRBV27 and TRBJ1-4): EAQVTQNPRYLITVTGKKLTVTCSQNMNHEYMSWYRQDPGLGLRQIYYSMNVEVTDKGDVPEGYKVSRKEKRNFPLILESPSPNQTSLYFCASSPRRAGEKLFFGSGTQLSVL.

The chain joins TRBV3-1 (or the pseudogene TRBV3-2) to TRBJ2-1; 12 nucleotides match TRBD2. The CDR3 has 17 amino acids. The V gene's germline CDR1 is LGHDT and CDR2 YNNKEL (reference sequence). The V and J ends lost 6 bases and 8 bases, in that order; junction bases with no gene match: 14. CDR3 sequence: CASRWMGLAGGHHEQFF. The CDR3 region has the DNA TGTGCCAGCAGGTGGATGGGGCTAGCGGGAGGGCATCATGAGCAGTTCTTC.

The chain couples TRBV13 to TRBJ2-2, with a weak D call TRBD1 (5 bases). Trimming cost V 3 bases and J 2 bases, with 13 bases left between them. Germline V lookup: CDR1 PRHDT, CDR2 FYEKMQ (reference sequence). The CDR3 consists of 16 residues. The CDR3 is CASSFEVGRNTGELFF. The CDR3 coding sequence is TGTGCCAGCAGCTTTGAGGTGGGGCGAAACACCGGGGAGCTGTTTTTT.

The chain links TRBV2 to TRBJ2-2; 8 nucleotides align to TRBD1. The germline CDR1 and CDR2 sequences are SNHLY and FYNNEI. The CDR3 extends over 14 amino acids. Trimming took 4 bases from V and 7 from J; bases not matched to a gene: 5. The CDR3 is CASSGQGLGGELFF. Written as DNA, the CDR3 is TGTGCCAGCAGTGGACAGGGGTTGGGCGGGGAGCTGTTTTTT.

The chain has TRBV9 and TRBJ2-7; tentative D call: TRBD2 (6 bases). Germline CDR1 and CDR2: SGDLS and YYNGEE. Trimming removed 0 bases at V and 1 base at J, with 11 bases between. This CDR3 has 15 residues. CDR3 nucleotide sequence: TGTGCCAGCAGCGTAGGCCTAGCGCCGTCCTACGAGCAGTACTTC. Translating it yields CASSVGLAPSYEQYF.

Concerning this clone itself: The identical CDR3 is also encoded by other nucleotide sequences in the sample. This rearrangement joins TRBV3-1 (or the pseudogene TRBV3-2) to TRBJ2-7; 11 bases match TRBD1. This CDR3 is built from 15 residues. The germline V gene has CDR1 LGHDT and CDR2 YNNKEL (reference sequence). The V segment lost 0 bases and the J segment 4 bases; nucleotides outside the gene matches: 2. In nucleotides, the CDR3 is TGTGCCAGCAGCCAAGATAGGGACAGGGGGTACGAGCAGTACTTC. Encoded protein: CASSQDRDRGYEQYF.

The chain is built from TRBV5-4 and TRBJ1-5; 8 positions agree with TRBD1. V lost 0 bases and J lost 1; bases outside the gene matches: 0. The germline V gene encodes CDR1 SGHNT and CDR2 YYREEE (reference sequence). The CDR3 contains 15 residues. This CDR3 is CASSLGQGSNQPQHF. The DNA for the CDR3 is TGTGCCAGCAGCTTGGGACAGGGGAGCAATCAGCCCCAGCATTTT.

V is TRBV15 and J is TRBJ2-3, with 7 positions matching TRBD1. This CDR3 region has 14 residues. V gave up 5 bases and J gave up 3 bases; unmatched junction bases: 5. From germline, CDR1 is LNHNV and CDR2 YYDKDF (reference sequence). The DNA for the CDR3 is TGTGCCACCAGCGAAGGGACAGAAACAGATACGCAGTATTTT. Protein: CATSEGTETDTQYF.

The V call is TRBV28, the J call TRBJ1-5; D gene uncertain. The germline V and J ends were trimmed by 7 bases and 2 bases, with 12 bases remaining between them. This CDR3 region has 14 residues. The V gene's germline CDR1 is MDHEN and CDR2 SYDVKM. The CDR3 DNA reads TGTGCCAGCACCGGCCCGGCGGGCAATCAGCCCCAGCATTTT. Translated, it gives CASTGPAGNQPQHF.

The chain couples TRBV6-1 to TRBJ2-4; TRBD2 is a possible D gene (5 bases). Germline assignment: CDR1 MNHNS and CDR2 SASEGT. V shed 5 bases and J shed 7 bases, with 6 bases lying between them. This CDR3 contains 11 residues. The CDR3 DNA is TGTGCCAGCAGTTGGAGGAACATTCAGTACTTC. Amino acids: CASSWRNIQYF.